One and the same sample provided the 5 T cell receptor beta chains below, sequenced in a study of cytomegalovirus exposure and HLA in healthy donors. This PCR relied on a set of 60 Vbeta primers and 13 Jbeta primers. Sequencing used immunoSEQ multiplex PCR; TCRdb keeps in-frame clones, though not all of them. The data hold about 210,000 clones, with 82% observed a single time. Specimen: PBMCs. The receptors were sampled from a middle-aged man in good health and CMV-seropositive.

This chain links TRBV7-9 with TRBJ2-2, with TRBD2 identical over 7 bases. Germline loops: CDR1 SEHNR, CDR2 FQNEAQ (reference sequence). After removal of 4 bases from V and 4 bases from J, the junction contained 12 bases not matched to a gene. This CDR3 is 17 amino acids long. CDR3 DNA sequence: TGTGCCAGCAGCTCAATTTCACGGGAGGTCGGCACCGGGGAGCTGTTTTTT. This encodes CASSSISREVGTGELFF.

This chain joins TRBV7-6 and TRBJ1-2; 11 bases are shared with TRBD1. CDR1 and CDR2 (germline): SGHVS, FNYEAQ. The ends lost 5 bases at V and 2 bases at J; junction bases unmatched: 4. The length of the CDR3 is 15 residues. The CDR3 protein is CASSPGQGANYGYTF. The CDR3 DNA sequence: TGTGCCAGCAGCCCCGGACAGGGGGCGAACTATGGCTACACCTTC.

V is TRBV11-3 and J is TRBJ1-2; possibly TRBD1 for D (5 bases). V gave up 3 bases and J gave up 4 bases, with 9 bases separating them. Germline V gene lookup returns CDR1 SGHNT and CDR2 YENEEA. The CDR3 has 13 residues. The DNA for the CDR3 is TGTGCCAGCAGCTTGTCAGGGCCCTATGGCTACACCTTC. Its protein product is CASSLSGPYGYTF. The full variable domain, its missing parts supplied by reference TRBV11-3 and TRBJ1-2, is EAGVVQSPRYKIIEKKQPVAFWCNPISGHNTLYWYLQNLGQGPELLIRYENEEAVDDSQLPKDRFSAERLKGVDSTLKIQPAELGDSAVYLCASSLSGPYGYTFGSGTRLTVV.

This clone turned up a few times. CDR3: CASSAGLAGGPGELFF. CDR3 DNA sequence: TGTGCCAGCAGCGCGGGACTAGCGGGAGGTCCCGGGGAGCTGTTTTTT. V usage is TRBV7-3 and J usage is TRBJ2-2, with TRBD2 matching over 15 bases. The CDR3 is 16 amino acids. The germline CDR1 and CDR2 sequences are SGHTA and FQGTGA. J lost 6 bases, V lost 5 bases, and 4 bases had no gene match.

The chain is built from TRBV6-5 and TRBJ1-5; D uncertain. In germline, CDR1 is MNHEY, CDR2 SVGAGI. Trimming pared 0 bases from V and 5 bases from J, leaving 5 bases between. The CDR3 is 13 residues long. This chain's CDR3 is CASSYSEYQPQHF. CDR3 in DNA: TGTGCCAGCAGTTACTCGGAGTATCAGCCCCAGCATTTT.